These T cell receptor beta chains were read from a single sample in a study of blood T cell repertoires in COVID-19. Sequenced by immunoSEQ multiplex PCR; TCRdb stores in-frame clones only, minus some. The table records 120,000 to 150,000 clones, 85% to 90% of them present only once. The sample taken for sequencing was peripheral blood. Receptors originate from a woman aged 60-70 years with active COVID-19. CDR3s include the opening cysteine and the closing phenylalanine or tryptophan. The D gene is left open where the match is weak.

d_call: TRBD1; cdr3_length: 13; v_call: TRBV7-9; j_call: TRBJ1-4; cdr3_aa: CASRTGDDEKLFF
d_call: -; cdr3_length: 18; v_call: TRBV15; j_call: TRBJ2-1; cdr3_aa: CATSRDPPPTVAYNEQFF
d_call: TRBD1; cdr3_length: 14; v_call: TRBV18; j_call: TRBJ1-4; cdr3_aa: CASSDRTGREKLFF
d_call: TRBD2; cdr3_length: 14; v_call: TRBV6-2/TRBV6-3; j_call: TRBJ2-5; cdr3_aa: CASSWTSGSETQYF
d_call: -; cdr3_length: 12; v_call: TRBV28; j_call: TRBJ2-5; cdr3_aa: CASSWSKETQYF
d_call: -; cdr3_length: 14; v_call: TRBV4-1; j_call: TRBJ1-1; cdr3_aa: CASSLAGSNTEAFF
d_call: -; cdr3_length: 12; v_call: TRBV7-9; j_call: TRBJ2-7; cdr3_aa: CASSLTPNEQYF
d_call: TRBD2; cdr3_length: 16; v_call: TRBV5-1; j_call: TRBJ2-2; cdr3_aa: CASSQGTSGGTGELFF
d_call: -; cdr3_length: 14; v_call: TRBV9; j_call: TRBJ2-5; cdr3_aa: CASSVNPWSETQYF
d_call: TRBD2; cdr3_length: 19; v_call: TRBV18; j_call: TRBJ2-1; cdr3_aa: CVGTTRDLSGASSYNEQFF
d_call: -; cdr3_length: 15; v_call: TRBV28; j_call: TRBJ1-2; cdr3_aa: CASSSPDGTGGGYTF
d_call: -; cdr3_length: 15; v_call: TRBV18; j_call: TRBJ2-2; cdr3_aa: CASSPGDTSTGELFF
d_call: TRBD1; cdr3_length: 13; v_call: TRBV14; j_call: TRBJ2-3; cdr3_aa: CASSLPGQGTQYF
d_call: -; cdr3_length: 12; v_call: TRBV19; j_call: TRBJ1-6; cdr3_aa: CASSIYRAPLHF
d_call: TRBD2; cdr3_length: 15; v_call: TRBV7-2; j_call: TRBJ2-1; cdr3_aa: CASSLGTAGGNEQFF
d_call: -; cdr3_length: 17; v_call: TRBV5-1; j_call: TRBJ2-2; cdr3_aa: CASSFGWDGGNTGELFF
d_call: -; cdr3_length: 14; v_call: TRBV5-1; j_call: TRBJ1-1; cdr3_aa: CASSLGTWNTEAFF
d_call: TRBD2; cdr3_length: 14; v_call: TRBV11-1; j_call: TRBJ2-1; cdr3_aa: CASSFLREGWEQFF
d_call: TRBD2; cdr3_length: 15; v_call: TRBV10-1; j_call: TRBJ2-3; cdr3_aa: CASSKTTSGTDTQYF